This T cell receptor (beta chain) was observed in a study of read filtering for tumor transcriptome and immune sequencing. Findings of the study overall: IR-seq captured clonotypes deeper and more reliably than RNA-seq.

V was shortened by 3 bases and J by 2 bases, with 8 bases between the two germline ends. From germline, CDR1 is GTSNPN and CDR2 SVGIG (reference sequence). CDR3 length: 13 amino acids. From approximately 430 ng of RNA, a library with molecular barcoded alpha/delta and beta/gamma adaptors was made. TCRdb passed the reads through MiXCR, listing each CDR3 protein once. The sample shows roughly 60,000 distinct CDR3 sequences, 20% to 25% of them seen only once. Sampling of bone marrow took place during active disease in every patient. As concerns this clonotype: The antigen remains unidentified.

This clonotype originated in a donor aged 40 or older with multiple myeloma. The rearrangement uses TRBV30 and TRBJ1-5, with D unclear. Sequenced sample: a population of CD138-negative cells sorted from bone marrow. CDR3 sequence (DNA): TGTGCCTGGAGCGGATTGGGCAATCAGCCCCAGCATTTT. This sequence encodes CAWSGLGNQPQHF.